What follows are 7 T cell receptor beta chains derived from one specimen sequenced in a study of CD8 T cells in ankylosing spondylitis (dated by TCRdb to about 2017). The library was built by means of 5' RACE. Sequenced on an Illumina HiSeq 2500. The raw public reads went through TCRdb reprocessing: fastp at Q25, MiXCR clone calling, in-frame beta chains kept. Each CDR3 protein appears once, grouped with its most common genes and DNA. The sample data list some 95,000 distinct CDR3 sequences, and 8.8% of these were observed just once. The biggest ten clones account for 5.1% of the sample. Sequenced material: blood, either unsorted or a sorted T cell fraction (not recorded which). The receptors here all came from a male donor with ankylosing spondylitis or in good health (not recorded which).

This clonotype was seen repeatedly, ten times or more. The chain recombines TRBV27 with TRBJ2-6; no clear D gene. The V and J ends lost 2 bases and 0 bases respectively, with 5 bases between them. This CDR3 has 15 amino acids. Germline V gene sequence: CDR1 MNHEY, CDR2 SMNVEV (reference sequence). The CDR3: CASSLAISGANVLTF. In DNA form, the CDR3 reads TGTGCCAGCAGTTTAGCGATCTCTGGGGCCAACGTCCTGACTTTC.

This clonotype was found a few times. The rearrangement joins TRBV7-3 to TRBJ2-1; D is ambiguous. Trimming cost V 2 bases and J 0 bases, with 8 bases left between them. Germline V gene sequence: CDR1 SGHTA, CDR2 FQGTGA. The CDR3 length is 15 residues. Here the CDR3 DNA reads TGTGCCAGCAGCTTAGCTGCAAACTCCTACAATGAGCAGTTCTTC. It codes for CASSLAANSYNEQFF.

This clonotype was counted ten times or more. The chain uses TRBV29-1 and TRBJ2-1; TRBD2 matches 13 bases. The CDR3 is 16 residues long. Germline V lookup: CDR1 SQVTM, CDR2 ANQGSEA. V was clipped by 1 base and J by 2 bases; unmatched bases: 2. CDR3: CSVEGTSGGAYNEQFF. In DNA, the CDR3 is TGCAGCGTTGAAGGCACTAGCGGGGGGGCCTACAATGAGCAGTTCTTC.

The table lists this clonotype with many counts. The gene calls are TRBV4-1 and TRBJ1-1; a weak D match, TRBD1 (5 bases). V was shortened by 0 bases and J by 3 bases, with 11 bases between the two germline ends. Germline values: CDR1 MGHRA, CDR2 YSYEKL. This CDR3 comprises 15 residues. This CDR3 reads CASSQDQSGHTEAFF. In DNA form, the CDR3 reads TGCGCCAGCAGCCAAGATCAGTCGGGACACACTGAAGCTTTCTTT.

This clonotype was recorded at least ten times. The rearrangement links TRBV11-2 to TRBJ2-3; 9 positions agree with TRBD2. With V trimmed by 4 bases and J by 4 bases, 3 bases remained unmatched. There are 14 residues in the CDR3. The germline V gene has CDR1 SGHAT and CDR2 FQNNGV. The CDR3 loop is CASSSGLAADTQYF. CDR3 in DNA: TGTGCCAGCAGCTCGGGACTAGCCGCAGATACGCAGTATTTT.

Ten or more counts support this clonotype. CDR3 protein: CASTYMAGRKQTQYF. The DNA of the CDR3 is TGCGCCAGCACCTACATGGCCGGGCGAAAACAGACCCAGTACTTC. V gene TRBV5-1 combines with J gene TRBJ2-5; unclear D gene. The V gene's germline CDR1 is SGHRS and CDR2 YFSETQ. Trimming stripped 6 bases from V and 6 bases from J, with 21 bases between. The CDR3 totals 15 residues.

The V gene is TRBV11-2, the J gene TRBJ2-6, with 7 bases matching TRBD1. The trim removed 5 bases at V and 0 bases at J, leaving 7 bases unmatched. The CDR3 totals 17 residues. Per germline, CDR1 SGHAT and CDR2 FQNNGV. CDR3 sequence: CASSLRQGTSGANVLTF. For the CDR3, the DNA is TGTGCCAGCAGCCTCCGACAGGGAACCTCTGGGGCCAACGTCCTGACTTTC.